This T cell receptor (beta chain) was recovered during a study of T cells in Graves' hyperthyroidism and ophthalmopathy (dated by TCRdb to about 2019). Regarding the complete study: Peripheral blood was collected at initial diagnosis, before any treatment. Following sampling, methimazole starting at 30 mg daily was given to hyperthyroidism patients, and high-dose intravenous methylprednisolone was given to ophthalmopathy patients. The 100 or so discovery patients were divided at random into training and test sets in a 7:3 ratio. The paper describes TCR Vbeta CDR3 sequencing of 120 to 150 peripheral blood samples, made up of 43 ophthalmopathy patients, 70 to 75 hyperthyroidism patients and about 17 progressor patients. To identify distinguishing TCR V-J signatures, a discovery cohort of some 99 patients was used, comprising 43 with Graves' ophthalmopathy and roughly 60 with stable Graves' hyperthyroidism. Whether ophthalmopathy could be predicted prospectively was tested in an independent validation cohort made up of under 20 hyperthyroidism patients plus 17 patients who later progressed to ophthalmopathy. In six Graves' hyperthyroidism patients, the study also compared T-cell repertoires from thyroid tissue with T-cell repertoires from blood. Study-wide findings and limitations: Most expanded thyroid clonotypes (frequency above 0.001) were also detected in blood, suggesting blood repertoires may reflect thyroid immune responses. In cross-validation, a model built on a 13 V-J signature told ophthalmopathy apart from stable hyperthyroidism with 87.88% sensitivity and roughly 81% specificity, and in testing the same model reached 80%/75%. During validation, the model predicted progression to ophthalmopathy a median of about 5.9 months ahead of onset, with around 65% sensitivity and almost 75% specificity. Sample size was not statistically predetermined, and investigators were not blinded to group allocation.

V and J are trimmed by 2 bases and 7 bases, and the gene matches miss 4 bases of the junction. The CDR3 has 15 amino acids, counting the end cysteine and phenylalanine. Just the 45-base CDR3 DNA is kept, in frame starting at base 1. The germline V gene specifies MGHRA as CDR1 and YSYEKL as CDR2. The table lists this clonotype with a few counts. Its cognate antigen has yet to be identified. Base qualities are not provided; no much larger clone lies one nucleotide away. Amplification of TCR beta CDR3 regions was carried out from RNA transcripts. A first-round RT-PCR of the TCR CDR3 used the HTBI primer set with the Qiagen OneStep RT-PCR kit. Libraries were constructed in a second round of multiplex PCR, after which size selection and purification were carried out. Sequencing of the libraries was done on an Illumina HiSeq2000 using paired-end 100 bp reads. The published analysis was carried out like this. SOAPnuke was used to process the raw data, with reads discarded if the reads contained adapters or uncalled bases, had a mean Phred below 15, or lacked an exact constant-primer or identifier match. High-quality paired reads were merged with COPE v1.2.5, and unique nucleotide sequences were defined as clonotypes. MiTCR v1.1 was used to align clonotypes to the IMGT TRBV, TRBD and TRBJ reference segments. Only V-J combinations with frequency above 0.0001, covering about 99% of repertoires, were analysed. A TCS score was defined as the ratio between F50 (clonal expansion) and ExV (chaos), using BLOSUM62-based TCRdist between CDR3 peptides within each V-J. Welch's t-statistics and random forest reduced around 550 V-J features to under 15, which were used in a naive Bayes classifier (R e1071). TCRdb applied fastp at Q25 and MiXCR to the public reads, then kept only in-frame beta chains. Rows are unified per CDR3 protein, each entry keeping the most common DNA and genes. What appears here as the V and J calls and clone size reflects TCRdb's work, not the paper's. The sample includes roughly 380,000 distinct CDR3 sequences, with around 14% observed a single time. The ten largest clonotypes hold 9.5% to 12% of the sample.

Stable Graves' hyperthyroidism was defined as no progression to ophthalmopathy during 18 months of follow-up. The hyperthyroidism patients were between 18 and 65 years old and newly diagnosed, with a disease duration of less than 2 months. Exclusion was applied to patients with uncontrolled infections, other autoimmune diseases, pregnancy or lactation. Diagnoses relied on clinical symptoms, serum thyroxine and TRAb, thyroid ultrasound and orbital computed tomography. PBMCs were separated from around 9.1 ml of fresh peripheral blood using Ficoll-Paque density gradient centrifugation. Total RNA was extracted using Trizol reagent, and RNA quality was assessed on an Agilent 2100 Bioanalyzer.

Sequenced: blood. This chain joins TRBV4-1 to TRBJ2-3, with 12 bases in between that match TRBD2. The clonotype originates from an older woman with Graves' hyperthyroidism. Here is the DNA: TGCGCCAGCAGCCAACTAGCGGGAGGGCCCCATACGCAGTATTTT. It specifies CASSQLAGGPHTQYF.